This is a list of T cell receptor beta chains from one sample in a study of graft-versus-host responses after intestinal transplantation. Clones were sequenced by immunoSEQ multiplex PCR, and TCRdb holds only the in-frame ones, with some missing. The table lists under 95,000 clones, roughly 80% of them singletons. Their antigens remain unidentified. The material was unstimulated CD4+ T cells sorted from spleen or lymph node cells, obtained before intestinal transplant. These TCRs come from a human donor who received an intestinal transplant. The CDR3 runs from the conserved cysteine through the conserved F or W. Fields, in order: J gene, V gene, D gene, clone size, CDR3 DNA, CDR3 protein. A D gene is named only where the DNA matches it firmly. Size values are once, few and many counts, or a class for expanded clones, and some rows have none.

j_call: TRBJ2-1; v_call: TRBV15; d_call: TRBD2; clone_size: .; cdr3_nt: TGTGCCACCAGCAGAGATCCTAGCGGTTACAATGAGCAGTTCTTC; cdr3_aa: CATSRDPSGYNEQFF
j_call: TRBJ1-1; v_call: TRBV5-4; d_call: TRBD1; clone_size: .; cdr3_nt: TGTGCCAGCAGCTTGAAAGGGGGCGGCCCCTTGAACACTGAAGCTTTCTTT; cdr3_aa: CASSLKGGGPLNTEAFF
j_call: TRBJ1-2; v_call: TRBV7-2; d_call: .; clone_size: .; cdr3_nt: TGTGCCAGCAGCCTCCCCGACGGAGGGTTTTATGGCTACACCTTC; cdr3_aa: CASSLPDGGFYGYTF
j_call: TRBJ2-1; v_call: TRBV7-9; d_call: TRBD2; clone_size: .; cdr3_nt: TGTGCCAGCAGCTTCGGGCTAGCGGGACGTTACTCCTACAATGAGCAGTTCTTC; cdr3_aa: CASSFGLAGRYSYNEQFF
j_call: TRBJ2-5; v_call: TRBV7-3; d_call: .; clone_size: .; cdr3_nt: TGTGCCAGCAGCTTAACAGGGGCCCAAGAGACCCAGTACTTC; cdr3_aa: CASSLTGAQETQYF
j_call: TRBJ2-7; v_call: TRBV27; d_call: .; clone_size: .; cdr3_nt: TGTGCCAGCAGTTCGGGTTGGAGGGACGAGCAGTACTTC; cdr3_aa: CASSSGWRDEQYF
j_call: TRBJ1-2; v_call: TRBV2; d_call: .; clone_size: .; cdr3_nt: TGTGCCAGCAACCTACCAGGAGGATCTAACTATGGCTACACCTTC; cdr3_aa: CASNLPGGSNYGYTF
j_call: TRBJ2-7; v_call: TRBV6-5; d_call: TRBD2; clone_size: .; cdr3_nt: TGTGCCAGCAGTTACTCACGACTAGCAGACCTCTACGAGCAGTACTTC; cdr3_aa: CASSYSRLADLYEQYF
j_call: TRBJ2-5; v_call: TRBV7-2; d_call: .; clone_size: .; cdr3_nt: TGTGCCAGCAGCGCCAGGGGAGAGACCCAGTACTTC; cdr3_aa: CASSARGETQYF
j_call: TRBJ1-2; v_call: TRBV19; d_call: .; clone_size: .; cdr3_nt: TGTGCCAGTAGTAACAGGACGCATGGCTACACCTTC; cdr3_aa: CASSNRTHGYTF
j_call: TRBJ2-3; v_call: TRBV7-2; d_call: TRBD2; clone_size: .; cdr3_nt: TGTGCCAGCAGCTCCCTTAGCGGGGGGGGAGATACGCAGTATTTT; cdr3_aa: CASSSLSGGGDTQYF
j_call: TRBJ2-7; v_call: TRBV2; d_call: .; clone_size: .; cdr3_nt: TGTGCCAGCAGTGCGCAGTACTACGAGCAGTACTTC; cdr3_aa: CASSAQYYEQYF
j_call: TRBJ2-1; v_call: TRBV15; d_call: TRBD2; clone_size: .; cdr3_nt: TGTGCCACCAGCAGAGATCTGACGGGAGGGGTGAGCAATGAGCAGTTCTTC; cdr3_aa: CATSRDLTGGVSNEQFF
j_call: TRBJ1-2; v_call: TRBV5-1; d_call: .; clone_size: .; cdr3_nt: TGCGCCAGCAGCTTTATGGGCCCCGTTGTCTATGGCTACACCTTC; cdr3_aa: CASSFMGPVVYGYTF
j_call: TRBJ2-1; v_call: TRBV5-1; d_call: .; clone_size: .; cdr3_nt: TGCGCCAGCAGCTTGGGAGGGTTTAGTAATGAGCAGTTCTTC; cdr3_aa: CASSLGGFSNEQFF
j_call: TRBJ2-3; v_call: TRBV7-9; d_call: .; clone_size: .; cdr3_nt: TGTGCCAGCAGCTTAACGCTAAGGCAGGGGACAGATACGCAGTATTTT; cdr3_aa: CASSLTLRQGTDTQYF
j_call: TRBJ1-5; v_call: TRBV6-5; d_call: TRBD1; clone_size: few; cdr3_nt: TGTGCCAGCAGCTCAACAGGGGTTTTTCAGCCCCAGCATTTT; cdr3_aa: CASSSTGVFQPQHF
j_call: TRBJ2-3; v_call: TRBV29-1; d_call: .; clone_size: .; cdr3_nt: TGCAGCGTTGACCACAATACGCAGTATTTT; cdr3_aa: CSVDHNTQYF
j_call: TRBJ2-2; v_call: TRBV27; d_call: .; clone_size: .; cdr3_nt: TGTGCCAGCTCACAGTGGATCGTTGGCACCGGGGAGCTGTTTTTT; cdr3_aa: CASSQWIVGTGELFF
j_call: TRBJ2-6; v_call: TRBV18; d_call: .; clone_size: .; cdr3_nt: TGTGCCAGCTCACCAGTGGGGGCCTCTGGGGCCAACGTCCTGACTTTC; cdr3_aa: CASSPVGASGANVLTF
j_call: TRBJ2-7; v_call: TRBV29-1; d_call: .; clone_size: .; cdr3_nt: TGCAGCGCCGAGAGAGGGAATGAGCAGTACTTC; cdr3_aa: CSAERGNEQYF
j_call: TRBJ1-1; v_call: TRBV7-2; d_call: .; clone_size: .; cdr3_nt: TGTGCCAGCAGCTACCCAGGGGTAGGGACTGAAGCTTTCTTT; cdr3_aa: CASSYPGVGTEAFF
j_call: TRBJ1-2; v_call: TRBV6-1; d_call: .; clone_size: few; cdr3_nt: TGTGCCAGCAGTGTGCGGGGGGCGGACTATGGCTACACCTTC; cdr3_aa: CASSVRGADYGYTF
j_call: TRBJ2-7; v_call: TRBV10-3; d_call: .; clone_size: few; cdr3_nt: TGTGCCATCAGTGAGTTCTTGAGGGAGCAGTACTTC; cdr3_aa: CAISEFLREQYF
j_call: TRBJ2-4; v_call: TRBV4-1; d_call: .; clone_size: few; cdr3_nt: TGCGCCAGCAGCCAGCCCGTTTCGGGTAGGGCCAAAAACATTCAGTACTTC; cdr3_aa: CASSQPVSGRAKNIQYF
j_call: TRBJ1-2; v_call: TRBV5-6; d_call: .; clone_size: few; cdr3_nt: TGTGCCAGCAACTTAGGGGCCGATGGCTACACCTTC; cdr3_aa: CASNLGADGYTF
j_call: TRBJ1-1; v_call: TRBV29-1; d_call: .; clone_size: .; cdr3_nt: TGCAGCGTTGGTTGGGGCCCGTCGAACACTGAAGCTTTCTTT; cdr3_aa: CSVGWGPSNTEAFF
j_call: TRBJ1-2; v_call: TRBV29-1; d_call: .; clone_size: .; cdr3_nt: TGCAGCGTTGATCCCTTGTATGGCTACACCTTC; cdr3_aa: CSVDPLYGYTF
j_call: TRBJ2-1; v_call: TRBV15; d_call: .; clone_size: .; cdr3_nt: TGTGCCACCAGCTCGGGGGTAGCGCGGGGGCAGTTCTTC; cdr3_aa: CATSSGVARGQFF
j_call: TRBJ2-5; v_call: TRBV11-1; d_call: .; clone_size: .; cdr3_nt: TGTGCCAGCAGCTTAAGTCTGGCGGGGGAGACCCAGTACTTC; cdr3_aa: CASSLSLAGETQYF
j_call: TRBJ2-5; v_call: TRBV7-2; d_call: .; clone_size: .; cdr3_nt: TGTGCCAGCAGCCTCCCCCTGGGCCCGGTTTCGACCCAGTACTTC; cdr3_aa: CASSLPLGPVSTQYF
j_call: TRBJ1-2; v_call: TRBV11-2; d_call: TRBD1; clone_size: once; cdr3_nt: TGTGCCAGCAGCTCGATCCGGGACAGGAACTATGGCTACACCTTC; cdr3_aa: CASSSIRDRNYGYTF
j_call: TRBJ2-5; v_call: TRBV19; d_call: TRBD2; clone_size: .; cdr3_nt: TGTGCCAGTAGTCCCCCCCCTCCGGGAGGGACCCAGTACTTC; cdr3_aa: CASSPPPPGGTQYF
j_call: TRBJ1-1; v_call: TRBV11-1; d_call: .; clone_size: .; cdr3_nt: TGTGCCAGCGCCGCCGGCGGGAACACTGAAGCTTTCTTT; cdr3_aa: CASAAGGNTEAFF
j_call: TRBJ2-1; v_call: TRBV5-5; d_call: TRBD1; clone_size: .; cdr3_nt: TGTGCCAGCAGCGGAGGGACAGGCTCCTACAATGAGCAGTTCTTC; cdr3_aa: CASSGGTGSYNEQFF
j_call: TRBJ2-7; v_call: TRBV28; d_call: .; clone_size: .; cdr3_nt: TGTGCCAGCAGTGCTGGAGGCCTGGGAGGCCACGAGCAGTACTTC; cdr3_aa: CASSAGGLGGHEQYF
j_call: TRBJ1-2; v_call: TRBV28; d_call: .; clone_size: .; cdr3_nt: TGTGCCAGCAGTGCCGGGAAACCTAACTATGGCTACACCTTC; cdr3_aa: CASSAGKPNYGYTF
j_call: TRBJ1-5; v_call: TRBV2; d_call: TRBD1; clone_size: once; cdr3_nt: TGTGCCAGCAGTGATAGGGGACAGTCCCAGCCCCAGCATTTT; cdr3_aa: CASSDRGQSQPQHF
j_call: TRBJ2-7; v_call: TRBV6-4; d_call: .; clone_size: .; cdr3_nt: TGTGCCAGCAGTGGGCCAGGGGCCTACGAGCAGTACTTC; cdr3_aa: CASSGPGAYEQYF
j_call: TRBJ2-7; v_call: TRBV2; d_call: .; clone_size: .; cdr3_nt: TGTGCCAGCAGTGATAGGCGGGGGCTAAGGGGCGAGCAGTACTTC; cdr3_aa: CASSDRRGLRGEQYF
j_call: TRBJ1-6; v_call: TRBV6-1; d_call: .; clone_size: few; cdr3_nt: TGTGCCAGCAGTGAAGTCGGCAGGGATGGATCACCCCTCCACTTT; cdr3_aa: CASSEVGRDGSPLHF
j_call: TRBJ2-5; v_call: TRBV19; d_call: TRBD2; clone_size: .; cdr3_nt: TGTGCCACAACCTGGGGTAGCGGGGGTCCAGAGACCCAGTACTTC; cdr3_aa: CATTWGSGGPETQYF
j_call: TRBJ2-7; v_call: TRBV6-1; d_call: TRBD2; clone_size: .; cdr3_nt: TGTGCCAGCAGCACTAGCGGGAGGGGGGACGAGCAGTACTTC; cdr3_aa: CASSTSGRGDEQYF
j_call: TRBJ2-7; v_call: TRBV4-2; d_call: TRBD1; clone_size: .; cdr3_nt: TGTGCCAGCAGCCAAGGAGGGGACAGCTCCTACGAGCAGTACTTC; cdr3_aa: CASSQGGDSSYEQYF
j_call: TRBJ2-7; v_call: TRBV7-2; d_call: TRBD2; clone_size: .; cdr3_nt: TGTGCCAGCAGCTTAGCAGGGACTACTATTTACGAGCAGTACTTC; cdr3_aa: CASSLAGTTIYEQYF
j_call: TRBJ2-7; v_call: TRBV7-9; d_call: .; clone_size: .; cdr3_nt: TGTGCCAGCAGCTTAGCTAATACTTTCTACGAGCAGTACTTC; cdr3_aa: CASSLANTFYEQYF
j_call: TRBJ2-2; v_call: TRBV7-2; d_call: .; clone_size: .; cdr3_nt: TGTGCCAGCAGCTTAGTTTTAGCCCCATGGGGGGAGCTGTTTTTT; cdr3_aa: CASSLVLAPWGELFF
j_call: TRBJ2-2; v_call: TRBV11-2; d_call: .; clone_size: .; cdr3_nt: TGTGCCAGCAGCTTAGCGGGCACCGGGGAGCTGTTTTTT; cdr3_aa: CASSLAGTGELFF
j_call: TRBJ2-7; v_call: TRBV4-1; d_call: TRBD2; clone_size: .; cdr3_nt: TGCGCCAGCAGCCAAGATACTAGCGGGGGGTTCTACGAGCAGTACTTC; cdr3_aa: CASSQDTSGGFYEQYF
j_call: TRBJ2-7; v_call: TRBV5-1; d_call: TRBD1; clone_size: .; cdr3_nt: TGCGCCAGCAGGTACGACTTGACAGGGGTTGAGTACTTC; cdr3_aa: CASRYDLTGVEYF